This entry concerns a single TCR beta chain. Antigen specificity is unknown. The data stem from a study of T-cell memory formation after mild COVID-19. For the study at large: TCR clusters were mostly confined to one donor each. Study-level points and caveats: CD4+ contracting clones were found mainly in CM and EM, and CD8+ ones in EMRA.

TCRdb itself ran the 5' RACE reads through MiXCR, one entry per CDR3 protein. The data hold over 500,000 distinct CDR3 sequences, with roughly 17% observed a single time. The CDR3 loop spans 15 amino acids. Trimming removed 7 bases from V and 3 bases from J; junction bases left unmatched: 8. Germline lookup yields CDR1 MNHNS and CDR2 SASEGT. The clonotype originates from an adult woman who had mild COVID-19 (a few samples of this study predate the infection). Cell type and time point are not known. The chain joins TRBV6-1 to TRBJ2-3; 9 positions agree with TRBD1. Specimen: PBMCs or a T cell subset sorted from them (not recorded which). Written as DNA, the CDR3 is TGTGCCAGCACCAAAGGGACAGGGAGAACAGATACGCAGTATTTT. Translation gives CASTKGTGRTDTQYF.